The entry that follows covers one TCR beta chain sequence. The antigen is unknown. Gene names follow the mouse nomenclature. The CDR3 goes on 1 residue after the read ends, and that part is filled in from the germline J gene. The CDR3 extends over 14 amino acids. Trimming removed 0 bases from V and 4 bases from J; junction bases left unmatched: 2. Germline V gene sequence: CDR1 LGHNA, CDR2 YNLKQL (reference sequence). Profiled with immunoSEQ multiplex PCR; TCRdb holds only in-frame clones, not every one. The sample has some 7,700 clones, over 40% seen once; the top ten hold around 7.1%. The data were taken from a study of tissue T cells after allogeneic stem cell transplantation. Whole-study findings and limits: Anatomically similar tissues had similar TCR repertoires within each patient.

Time point described: mouse harvest day 7 after allogeneic transplant. The graft held 10^6 splenic CD5+ T cells and 10^7 T-cell-depleted bone marrow cells. Tissues came from B6→BALB/c major-mismatch GVHD mice at day 7 or 14. Sequencing was done on a sample of gut tissue. This receptor was taken from a female BALB/c mouse given C57BL/6 T cells with graft-versus-host disease after an allogeneic hematopoietic cell transplant. The gene calls are TRBV5 and TRBJ2-7; 8 bases are shared with TRBD2. CDR3 sequence reads: CASSQDPGGYEQYF. CDR3 DNA, as far as it was read: TGTGCCAGCAGCCAAGATCCTGGGGGGTATGAACAGTAC.